This TCR beta chain was obtained from a study of T cell repertoires in cytomegalovirus infection. This clonotype was observed a handful of times. Its target is not known. Overall study results and limits: Clonotype analysis showed dominance of the ex vivo response by HLA-C-restricted CMV-specific TCR beta clonotypes. Of the TCR beta families, the public ones yielded a cumulative frequency that identified carriers of CMV plus the relevant HLA.

This CDR3 is 15 amino acids long. CDR1 and CDR2 (germline): LGHNA, YSLEER. Between the trimmed V and J ends, which lost 2 bases and 0 bases, there was a span of 8 bases. TCRdb reprocessed the reads via MiXCR and lists one record per CDR3 protein. The sample contains around 550,000 distinct CDR3 sequences, more than 25% of which appear only once. The source of this sequence is a human donor in good health (CMV status not recorded). Some clones in this sample may be carry-over from other donors' samples. The sequenced sample was PBMCs. V is TRBV4-3 and J is TRBJ1-3; no clear D. In DNA, the CDR3 is TGCGCCAGCAGCCAAACACTGGACTCTGGAAACACCATATATTTT. Translation: CASSQTLDSGNTIYF.